The rows below give T cell receptor beta chains drawn from one sample of a study of identifying expanded T cells in peripheral blood. Sequencing was performed with immunoSEQ multiplex PCR; in TCRdb, only in-frame clones are kept and a portion is missing. The table includes around 90,000 clones, roughly 88% detected once. The sample comprised blood. The receptors here all came from a person between 18 and 69 years old in good health. CDR3s include the opening cysteine and the closing phenylalanine or tryptophan. Fields, in order: clone size, V gene, J gene, D gene, CDR3 protein, CDR3 DNA. D genes are given only for firm matches. Where a row states a size, it is once, few, many or the class of an expanded clone; other rows omit it.

size: .
V: TRBV7-9
J: TRBJ1-1
D: .
CDR3: CASSLAGREAFF
DNA: TGTGCCAGCAGCTTAGCGGGACGTGAAGCTTTCTTT

size: .
V: TRBV5-1
J: TRBJ2-5
D: .
CDR3: CASSLTGPRTETQYF
DNA: TGCGCCAGCAGCTTGACGGGGCCCCGCACGGAGACCCAGTACTTC

size: .
V: TRBV6-1
J: TRBJ2-7
D: TRBD1
CDR3: CASSRAQGFSYEQYF
DNA: TGTGCCAGCAGTCGGGCACAGGGGTTTTCCTACGAGCAGTACTTC

size: .
V: TRBV6-6
J: TRBJ1-4
D: TRBD1
CDR3: CASRDRAKEKLFF
DNA: TGTGCCAGCCGTGACAGGGCTAAGGAAAAACTGTTTTTT

size: .
V: TRBV15
J: TRBJ2-1
D: .
CDR3: CATSRAATGTYNEQFF
DNA: TGTGCCACCAGCAGAGCTGCGACGGGGACCTACAATGAGCAGTTCTTC

size: .
V: TRBV19
J: TRBJ1-2
D: .
CDR3: CASSPQVGNYTF
DNA: TGTGCCAGTAGTCCCCAGGTCGGGAACTACACCTTC

size: once
V: TRBV7-8
J: TRBJ1-5
D: .
CDR3: CASSLEQGSNQPQHF
DNA: TGTGCCAGCAGCTTAGAACAGGGAAGCAATCAGCCCCAGCATTTT

size: .
V: TRBV4-3
J: TRBJ2-2
D: TRBD2
CDR3: CASSQDLVAGGITGELFF
DNA: TGCGCCAGCAGCCAAGATCTTGTAGCGGGAGGGATCACCGGGGAGCTGTTTTTT

size: .
V: TRBV19
J: TRBJ2-5
D: TRBD1
CDR3: CASSITGDQETQYF
DNA: TGTGCCAGTAGTATTACAGGGGACCAAGAGACCCAGTACTTC

size: .
V: TRBV5-1
J: TRBJ1-2
D: .
CDR3: CASSFDSGYGYTF
DNA: TGCGCCAGCAGCTTCGACAGCGGCTATGGCTACACCTTC

size: once
V: TRBV5-4
J: TRBJ1-2
D: .
CDR3: CASSLAREIHGYTF
DNA: TGTGCCAGCAGCTTGGCCAGGGAAATTCATGGCTACACCTTC

size: .
V: TRBV7-9
J: TRBJ1-3
D: .
CDR3: CASSPGLSSGNTIYF
DNA: TGTGCCAGCAGCCCGGGACTTAGCTCTGGAAACACCATATATTTT

size: .
V: TRBV5-6
J: TRBJ2-1
D: TRBD2
CDR3: CASSSILAGGDNEQFF
DNA: TGTGCCAGCAGCTCAATTCTAGCGGGAGGGGACAATGAGCAGTTCTTC

size: .
V: TRBV28
J: TRBJ1-4
D: .
CDR3: CASSLWREKLFF
DNA: TGTGCCAGCAGTTTATGGAGGGAAAAACTGTTTTTT

size: .
V: TRBV28
J: TRBJ1-4
D: .
CDR3: CASSTYGQLNEKLFF
DNA: TGTGCCAGCAGCACCTACGGACAGCTTAATGAAAAACTGTTTTTT

size: .
V: TRBV18
J: TRBJ2-4
D: .
CDR3: CASSPLPTGAKNIQYF
DNA: TGTGCCAGCTCACCACTGCCCACGGGAGCCAAAAACATTCAGTACTTC

size: .
V: TRBV19
J: TRBJ2-7
D: .
CDR3: CASSIRAGPTYEQYF
DNA: TGTGCCAGTAGTATACGGGCAGGGCCTACCTACGAGCAGTACTTC

size: .
V: TRBV7-9
J: TRBJ1-2
D: TRBD1
CDR3: CASSLAGQGLGYTF
DNA: TGTGCCAGCAGCTTAGCGGGACAGGGCCTTGGCTACACCTTC

size: .
V: TRBV14
J: TRBJ2-5
D: TRBD1
CDR3: CASSQGGWGQNQETQYF
DNA: TGTGCCAGCAGCCAAGGGGGTTGGGGACAGAACCAAGAGACCCAGTACTTC

size: once
V: TRBV10-2
J: TRBJ2-7
D: .
CDR3: CASSSDISPYEQYF
DNA: TGCGCCAGCAGCTCAGACATCTCGCCCTACGAGCAGTACTTC

size: .
V: TRBV5-1
J: TRBJ2-6
D: .
CDR3: CASSPFGANVLTF
DNA: TGCGCCAGCAGCCCCTTTGGGGCCAACGTCCTGACTTTC

size: .
V: TRBV10-3
J: TRBJ2-7
D: TRBD2
CDR3: CAISESDPGGQYF
DNA: TGTGCCATCAGTGAGTCAGACCCGGGGGGGCAGTACTTC

size: .
V: TRBV5-6
J: TRBJ1-6
D: .
CDR3: CASSFGTDNSPLHF
DNA: TGTGCCAGCAGCTTCGGGACCGACAATTCACCCCTCCACTTT

size: .
V: TRBV5-4
J: TRBJ1-1
D: .
CDR3: CASSPYRARNTEAFF
DNA: TGTGCCAGCAGCCCATACAGAGCCCGGAACACTGAAGCTTTCTTT